A single sample is the source of the 17 T cell receptor beta chains below, sequenced in a study of cytomegalovirus exposure and HLA in healthy donors. Vbeta (60) and Jbeta (13) primers were used in the PCR. Libraries were prepared by immunoSEQ multiplex PCR; TCRdb keeps only in-frame clonotypes and omits some of them. The sample shows approximately 160,000 clones, 82% of them seen only once. The sequenced sample was PBMCs. The receptor source for this set is a male donor in good health and CMV-seronegative.

This sequence joins TRBV5-1 and TRBJ2-7, with D perhaps TRBD1 (6 bases). CDR1 is SGHRS and CDR2 is YFSETQ in the germline V gene. CDR3 length: 15 amino acids. The ends were cut back, 0 bases at V and 6 bases at J, with 16 bases in the middle. CDR3 DNA sequence: TGCGCCAGCAGCTTGGATGGAAGGGGGATCTCCGAGCAGTACTTC. Amino acid sequence: CASSLDGRGISEQYF.

V is TRBV25-1 and J is TRBJ1-2, with no clear D. Between the trimmed V and J ends, which lost 1 base and 8 bases, there was a span of 14 bases. The CDR3 runs to 14 residues. Germline-derived CDR1 and CDR2 are MGHDK and SYGVNS. The CDR3 DNA sequence: TGTGCCAGCAGTGAATGGAGGGAAACGGAGGGCTACACCTTC. It translates to CASSEWRETEGYTF.

V gene TRBV4-1 combines with J gene TRBJ2-3; no firm D call. CDR1 and CDR2 from the germline V gene are MGHRA and YSYEKL. This CDR3 is built from 13 residues. The germline V and J ends were trimmed by 4 bases and 5 bases, with 10 bases remaining between them. CDR3 sequence (DNA): TGCGCCAGCAGCCGATTTACACGAGATACGCAGTATTTT. It yields the protein CASSRFTRDTQYF.

This chain connects TRBV6-1 to TRBJ2-1, with TRBD1 matching 10 bases. Germline trimming cut 4 bases from V and 9 bases from J; bases unmatched to any gene: 9. Per the germline V gene, CDR1 is MNHNS and CDR2 is SASEGT. This CDR3 contains 15 residues. The chain's CDR3 is CASSGWTGGRSEQFF. The CDR3 DNA is TGTGCCAGCAGTGGGTGGACAGGGGGACGGAGTGAGCAGTTCTTC.

V gene TRBV19 combines with J gene TRBJ2-7; TRBD2 might be the D (5 bases). Germline V gene sequence: CDR1 LNHDA, CDR2 SQIVND (reference sequence). This CDR3 is built from 15 residues. The V gene lost 6 bases and the J gene lost 3 bases, with 18 bases spanning the gap. The CDR3 sequence is CASSPTFGRGYEQYF. In nucleotides, the CDR3 is TGTGCCAGTAGCCCAACATTTGGCCGGGGCTACGAGCAGTACTTC.

This chain connects TRBV10-1 to TRBJ2-2; TRBD2 aligns across 12 bases. J lost 6 bases, V lost 6 bases, and 2 bases had no gene match. The germline V gene encodes CDR1 WNHNN and CDR2 SYGVQD (reference sequence). The CDR3 totals 14 residues. The CDR3 DNA reads as TGCGCCAGCAGGCCTAGCGGGGGGGCCGGGGAGCTGTTTTTT. Its translation is CASRPSGGAGELFF.

This clone was observed a handful of times. The chain has TRBV11-2 and TRBJ2-7; D gene ambiguous. CDR1 and CDR2 (germline): SGHAT, FQNNGV. The CDR3 sequence is 12 residues long. V gave up 3 bases and J gave up 1 base, with 4 bases separating them. CDR3 loop: CASSFLSYEQYF. In DNA, the CDR3 is TGTGCCAGCAGCTTTCTATCCTACGAGCAGTACTTC.

The genes are TRBV28 and TRBJ2-5, with 12 bases matching TRBD1. TRBJ2-7 explains the end of the DNA better; the J call may be wrong. CDR3 length equals 16 residues. Germline CDR1 reads MDHEN; CDR2 reads SYDVKM. The CDR3 DNA reads as TGTGCCAGCAGCGGGTCGGGACAGGGGGCTTCCTACGAGCAGTACTTC. Translated: CASSGSGQGASYEQYF.

The gene calls are TRBV5-4 and TRBJ1-2, with 10 bases that match TRBD1. The J segment lost 8 bases and the V segment lost 3 bases, leaving 10 bases of the junction unmatched. This CDR3 has 15 amino acids. Germline V gene sequence: CDR1 SGHNT, CDR2 YYREEE (reference sequence). The CDR3 DNA follows: TGTGCCAGCAGCTCCCGGACAGGGGGACTGATCGGCTACACCTTC. Protein: CASSSRTGGLIGYTF.

The rearrangement uses TRBV29-1 and TRBJ1-2; D is undetermined. CDR3 length: 8 amino acids. The germline V gene encodes CDR1 SQVTM and CDR2 ANQGSEA. V lost 4 bases and J lost 13, with 7 bases in between. CDR3 loop: CSVGLLTF. The CDR3, as DNA: TGCAGCGTTGGGCTTCTCACCTTC.

The V and J genes are TRBV7-6 and TRBJ2-2, with TRBD1 matching 8 bases. Trimming took 5 bases from V and 2 from J; bases not matched to a gene: 7. Per germline, CDR1 SGHVS and CDR2 FNYEAQ. This CDR3 contains 16 residues. CDR3 nucleotides: TGTGCCAGCAGCGCAAGACAGGGGATTAACACCGGGGAGCTGTTTTTT. It specifies CASSARQGINTGELFF. Full variable domain (missing parts from reference TRBV7-6 and TRBJ2-2): GAGVSQSPRYKVTKRGQDVALRCDPISGHVSLYWYRQALGQGPEFLTYFNYEAQQDKSGLPNDRFSAERPEGSISTLTIQRTEQRDSAMYRCASSARQGINTGELFFGEGSRLTVL.

The genes are TRBV7-2 and TRBJ1-2; D gene uncertain. The CDR3 covers 14 residues. Germline V gene lookup returns CDR1 SGHTA and CDR2 FQGNSA. V shed 1 base and J shed 4 bases, with 10 bases lying between them. The CDR3 nucleotides are TGTGCCAGCAGCTTAGGGTGGGCTGGCTATGGCTACACCTTC. Translation gives CASSLGWAGYGYTF.

This clone was recorded a few times. V usage is TRBV10-3 and J usage is TRBJ2-5; TRBD1 agrees at 8 bases. The germline V gene encodes CDR1 ENHRY and CDR2 SYGVKD. The length of the CDR3 is 15 residues. V lost 3 bases, J lost 3 bases, and 6 bases stayed unmatched. CDR3 region: CAISDGQGGKETQYF. DNA of the CDR3: TGTGCCATCAGTGACGGACAGGGAGGAAAAGAGACCCAGTACTTC.

The gene calls are TRBV7-3 and TRBJ2-2, with 8 nucleotides matching TRBD1. Germline lookup yields CDR1 SGHTA and CDR2 FQGTGA. The trim removed 5 bases at V and 2 bases at J, leaving 7 bases unmatched. The CDR3 has 16 amino acids. CDR3 sequence (DNA): TGTGCCAGCAGCCGACAGGGGAATGCAAACACCGGGGAGCTGTTTTTT. As protein: CASSRQGNANTGELFF.

This chain links TRBV18 with TRBJ2-7, with 10 positions matching TRBD2. V dropped 5 bases and J dropped 2; count of bases not matched to a gene: 6. Germline lookup yields CDR1 KGHSH and CDR2 LQKENI. The CDR3 extends over 15 amino acids. The CDR3 sequence: CASSVTSGTTYEQYF. CDR3 coding DNA: TGTGCCAGCTCAGTAACTAGCGGGACTACCTACGAGCAGTACTTC.

This sequence joins TRBV28 and TRBJ2-6, with a weak D call TRBD2 (5 bases). Germline CDR1 reads MDHEN; CDR2 reads SYDVKM. The V end lost 11 bases, the J end lost 6 bases, and 8 bases lay between the germline ends. This CDR3 is built from 11 residues. Here the CDR3 reads CASGVANVLTF. DNA for the CDR3: TGTGCCTCCGGGGTGGCCAACGTCCTGACTTTC.

CDR3 sequence: CASSSGITNSPLHF. DNA for the CDR3: TGCGCCAGCAGCTCCGGGATTACTAATTCACCCCTCCACTTT. The chain couples TRBV5-1 to TRBJ1-6; no reliable D call. The CDR3 extends over 14 amino acids. The V gene's germline CDR1 is SGHRS and CDR2 YFSETQ. The V end lost 3 bases, the J end lost 6 bases, and 10 bases lay between the germline ends.